The 21 T cell receptor beta chains below come from one sample, sequenced in a study of human T cells and chemical hapten exposure. The time point denotes: pre-sensitization, week 0. Treatment defined: therapeutic diphenylcyclopropenone sensitization with weekly scalp DPC. TCRdb fed the RACE reads into MiXCR, producing one record per CDR3 protein. The sample lists approximately 370,000 distinct CDR3 sequences; around 5.5% were seen once. The sequencing here drew on whole blood, taken in connection with sensitization to the hapten diphenylcyclopropenone (DPC). These receptors originate from a woman younger than 35 with alopecia areata. Some clones in this sample may be carry-over from other donors' samples.

This clonotype was seen many times. The rearrangement joins TRBV7-9 to TRBJ2-1, with unresolved D. Germline values: CDR1 SEHNR, CDR2 FQNEAQ (reference sequence). Trimming removed 5 bases from V and 6 bases from J, with 11 bases in between. The CDR3 loop spans 13 amino acids. The CDR3 loop reads CASSPTPSNEQFF. In nucleotides, the CDR3 is TGTGCCAGCAGCCCTACCCCTAGCAATGAGCAGTTCTTC.

In this sample, this clonotype turned up many times. The chain employs TRBV10-3 and TRBJ1-5, with 9 nucleotides matching TRBD1. J was trimmed by 3 bases and V by 5 bases; bases with no gene match: 5. CDR3 length equals 15 residues. Per the germline V gene, CDR1 is ENHRY and CDR2 is SYGVKD. CDR3 region: CAISSRDRDNQPQHF. The CDR3 nucleotides are TGTGCCATCAGTTCCCGGGACAGGGACAATCAGCCCCAGCATTTT.

The chain recombines TRBV7-9 with TRBJ1-2; TRBD1 might be the D (5 bases). The CDR3 has 14 amino acids. V was trimmed by 1 base and J by 1 base, leaving 7 bases between them. CDR1 and CDR2 from the germline V gene are SEHNR and FQNEAQ (reference sequence). The DNA of the CDR3 is TGTGCCAGCAGCTTAGTGGGGGATAACTATGGCTACACCTTC. It yields the protein CASSLVGDNYGYTF.

J is TRBJ1-3 and V is TRBV6-1; 9 nucleotides match TRBD1. The CDR3 runs to 16 residues. Trimming cost V 2 bases and J 2 bases; bases outside gene matches: 4. Germline assignment: CDR1 MNHNS and CDR2 SASEGT. The CDR3 is CASSESTGGTGNTIYF. The CDR3 DNA reads as TGTGCCAGCAGTGAAAGTACAGGGGGCACTGGAAACACCATATATTTT.

This clonotype was seen at least ten times. The rearrangement links TRBV6-2 or TRBV6-3 to TRBJ2-7; D remains ambiguous. The CDR3 covers 14 residues. V was shortened by 7 bases and J by 4 bases, with 17 bases between the two germline ends. Germline CDR1 MNHEY, CDR2 SVGEGT. The CDR3 spells CASTDSYGAYEQYF. DNA of the CDR3: TGTGCCAGCACCGACTCCTATGGAGCGTACGAGCAGTACTTC.

This clonotype has ten or more counts. The chain carries TRBV12-3 or TRBV12-4 and TRBJ2-5; D unclear. V was clipped by 4 bases and J by 3 bases, with 15 bases between them. CDR3 length: 15 amino acids. In nucleotides, the CDR3 is TGTGCCAGCAGTTCCTTCACGGGTGTAGAAGAGACCCAGTACTTC. It yields the protein CASSSFTGVEETQYF.

This clonotype occurred many times. This sequence joins TRBV7-2 and TRBJ2-7; D not certain. CDR1 and CDR2 (germline): SGHTA, FQGNSA. The CDR3 runs to 13 residues. Trimming left V 1 base short and J 6 bases short, with 10 bases between. The CDR3 protein is CASSLVVGTEQYF. CDR3 sequence (DNA): TGTGCCAGCAGCTTAGTGGTAGGAACCGAGCAGTACTTC.

Regarding this clonotype: A much larger clone is a single base away; this may be a read error. The chain uses TRBV18 and TRBJ1-2; D ambiguous. With 0 bases removed from V and 7 bases from J, the gap between germline ends came to 9 bases. Germline V lookup: CDR1 KGHSH, CDR2 LQKENI. The CDR3 has 13 residues. The CDR3 sequence is CASSPPVLFGYTF. CDR3 in DNA: TGTGCCAGCTCACCACCTGTTTTGTTTGGCTACACCTTC.

This chain joins TRBV6-6 and TRBJ1-1; the D is unclear. This CDR3 is built from 16 residues. CDR1 is MNHNY, CDR2 SVGAGI, per germline (reference sequence). Trimming pared 2 bases from V and 5 bases from J, leaving 18 bases between. DNA of the CDR3: TGTGCCAGCAGTTACGGAGCTCGGAAGAGAGAGACTGAAGCTTTCTTT. It codes for CASSYGARKRETEAFF.

This clonotype has ten or more counts. The V call is TRBV10-3, the J call TRBJ2-5; possibly TRBD1 or TRBD2 for D (5 bases each). Germline V lookup: CDR1 ENHRY, CDR2 SYGVKD. Trimming stripped 4 bases from V and 1 base from J, with 7 bases between. The CDR3 runs 13 residues. CDR3 in amino acids: CAISGDLQETQYF. In DNA form, the CDR3 reads TGTGCCATCAGTGGGGACCTCCAAGAGACCCAGTACTTC.

Turning to this clonotype: A read error is possible here, since a much larger clone lies one base away. The conserved final phenylalanine or tryptophan is absent from the CDR3, which likely points to a read error. The chain is built from TRBV10-3 and TRBJ2-7; D possibly corresponds to TRBD1 (5 bases). CDR1 is ENHRY, CDR2 SYGVKD, per germline. The CDR3 has 13 amino acids. V lost 6 bases to trimming and J lost 5 bases, with 14 bases between them. CDR3 loop: CAIRQALRNEQYL. CDR3 DNA sequence: TGTGCCATCAGACAGGCCCTGAGAAACGAGCAGTACTTA.

This chain links TRBV20-1 with TRBJ1-2, with D possibly matching TRBD1 (6 bases). Germline CDR1 and CDR2: DFQATT and SNEGSKA (reference sequence). This CDR3 is 15 amino acids long. V lost 0 bases to trimming and J lost 7 bases, with 18 bases between them. The CDR3 loop is CSARDQGRGSSGYTF. CDR3 sequence (DNA): TGCAGTGCTAGAGACCAGGGGAGGGGGTCGTCTGGCTACACCTTC.

This clonotype was seen many times. This chain uses TRBV29-1 with TRBJ2-7, with TRBD1 identical over 9 bases. The V segment lost 6 bases and the J segment 2 bases; nucleotides outside the gene matches: 2. CDR1 is SQVTM and CDR2 is ANQGSEA in the germline V gene. The CDR3 has 12 residues. For the CDR3, the DNA is TGCAGCGTCAGGGACAGGGCCTACGAGCAGTACTTC. This encodes CSVRDRAYEQYF.

This clonotype was seen only a few times. This sequence joins TRBV6-2 or TRBV6-3 and TRBJ2-3, with 10 positions matching TRBD1. The ends lost 5 bases at V and 4 bases at J; junction bases unmatched: 9. The germline gives CDR1 MNHEY, CDR2 SVGEGT. The length of the CDR3 is 16 residues. This chain's CDR3 is CASSESTGTGADTQYF. CDR3 DNA sequence: TGTGCCAGCAGTGAGAGTACCGGGACAGGGGCAGATACGCAGTATTTT.

Many counts were recorded for this clonotype. The rearrangement links TRBV27 to TRBJ1-4; D ambiguous. This CDR3 region has 9 residues. The germline V gene has CDR1 MNHEY and CDR2 SMNVEV (reference sequence). V was cut by 5 bases and J by 8 bases, with 0 bases left in between. In DNA form, the CDR3 reads TGTGCCAGCAGTGAAAAACTGTTTTTT. Amino acid sequence: CASSEKLFF.

This clonotype has only a few counts. Written as DNA, the CDR3 is TGTGCCAGCAGCTTAAAGGTCCACACTGAAGCTTTCTTT. Its protein is CASSLKVHTEAFF. The V gene is TRBV7-3, the J gene TRBJ1-1; unclear D gene. This CDR3 has 13 residues. Germline-derived CDR1 and CDR2 are SGHTA and FQGTGA. V lost 1 base to trimming and J lost 3 bases, with 6 bases between them.

In its sample, this clonotype was seen many times. CDR3 DNA sequence: TGTGCCAGCAGCCCTGGGGCGGGGCTCCTGAACACTGAAGCTTTCTTT. Its protein is CASSPGAGLLNTEAFF. V usage is TRBV7-2 and J usage is TRBJ1-1, with D tentatively TRBD1 (5 bases). The CDR3 sequence is 16 residues long. Germline V gene sequence: CDR1 SGHTA, CDR2 FQGNSA. V lost 5 bases to trimming and J lost 0 bases, with 16 bases between them.

This clonotype was picked up many times. This CDR3 reads CASTDRGGQPQHF. As DNA, the CDR3 is TGTGCCAGCACCGACAGGGGAGGGCAGCCCCAGCATTTT. The chain uses TRBV6-2 or TRBV6-3 and TRBJ1-5; 8 bases fit TRBD1. This CDR3 is built from 13 residues. V shed 7 bases, J shed 7 bases, and the junction held 6 bases outside the gene matches. Germline CDR1 and CDR2: MNHEY and SVGEGT.

This clonotype came up many times. The chain combines TRBV28 with TRBJ2-7; D is uncertain. Trimming took off 5 bases at V and 0 bases at J, with 11 bases between the two ends. The length of the CDR3 is 14 residues. The germline V gene has CDR1 MDHEN and CDR2 SYDVKM. For the CDR3, the DNA is TGTGCCAGCAGTCCCCCCCCTAGCTCCTACGAGCAGTACTTC. Translating gives CASSPPPSSYEQYF.

In this sample, this clonotype turned up a few times. CDR3 coding DNA: TGTGCCAGCAGTTTTTTAAGCGGGGGGGCGCCTTACGAGCAGTACTTC. Its protein is CASSFLSGGAPYEQYF. V usage is TRBV28 and J usage is TRBJ2-7; 10 bases match TRBD2. V was pared by 3 bases and J by 4 bases, with 9 bases of the junction left unmatched. The CDR3 is made up of 16 amino acids. Germline values: CDR1 MDHEN, CDR2 SYDVKM.

In its sample, this clonotype was seen many times. The genes are TRBV3-1 and TRBJ2-2; D might be TRBD1 or TRBD2, each matching 5 bases. V was shortened by 4 bases and J by 11 bases, with 11 bases between the two germline ends. The CDR3 runs to 12 residues. The V gene's germline CDR1 is LGHDT and CDR2 YNNKEL (reference sequence). The CDR3 here is CASSLGPLELFF. The CDR3 DNA reads as TGTGCCAGCAGCCTGGGACCTTTAGAGCTGTTTTTT.